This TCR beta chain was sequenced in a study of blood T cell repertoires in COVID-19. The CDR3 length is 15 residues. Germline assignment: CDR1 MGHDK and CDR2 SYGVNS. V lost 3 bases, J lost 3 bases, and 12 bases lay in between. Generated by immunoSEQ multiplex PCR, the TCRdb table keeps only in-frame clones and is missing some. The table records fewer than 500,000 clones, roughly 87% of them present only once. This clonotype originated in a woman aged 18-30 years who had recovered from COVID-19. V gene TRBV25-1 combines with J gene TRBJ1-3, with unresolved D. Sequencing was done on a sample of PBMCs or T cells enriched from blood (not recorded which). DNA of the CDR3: TGTGCCAGCAGTGATATTGAGGTCGGTGGAAACACCATATATTTT. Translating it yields CASSDIEVGGNTIYF.